A selection of T cell receptor beta chains follows, all from one sample in a study of cytomegalovirus exposure and HLA in healthy donors. The repertoire was sequenced with immunoSEQ multiplex PCR; TCRdb's copy has only in-frame clones and lacks some. This sample yields about 98,000 clones, of which approximately 84% are seen a single time; less than 7.5% belongs to the top ten. What was sequenced was PBMCs. The source of these receptors is a man younger than 35 in good health and CMV-seropositive. CDR3s include the opening cysteine and the closing phenylalanine or tryptophan. A D gene is named only where the DNA matches it firmly. Part of the rows lack a size; the others show once, few, many or a class for expanded clones.

j_gene | v_gene | abundance | len | d_gene | CDR3nt | CDR3aa
TRBJ2-2 | TRBV5-1 | - | 13 | - | TGCGCCAGCAGACAGGAAAACACCGGGGAGCTGTTTTTT | CASRQENTGELFF
TRBJ1-5 | TRBV5-1 | - | 15 | - | TGCGCCAGCCATCCGACAGGAGATAGCAATCAGCCCCAGCATTTT | CASHPTGDSNQPQHF
TRBJ2-7 | TRBV5-6 | - | 13 | - | TGTGCCAGCAGCTCGACTATCTCCTACGAGCAGTACTTC | CASSSTISYEQYF
TRBJ2-7 | TRBV28 | - | 15 | TRBD1 | TGTGCCAGCAGTTTCGCGGGACAGGGGAGCTACGAGCAGTACTTC | CASSFAGQGSYEQYF
TRBJ2-3 | TRBV9 | once | 17 | TRBD2 | TGTGCCAGCAGCGAGACTAGCGGGACCCTATGGGCAGATACGCAGTATTTT | CASSETSGTLWADTQYF
TRBJ1-5 | TRBV7-2 | - | 14 | TRBD1 | TGTGCCAGCAGACCAGGACAGGCGGACCAGCCCCAGCATTTT | CASRPGQADQPQHF
TRBJ2-3 | TRBV5-1 | - | 15 | - | TGCGCCAGCAGCTTACAGGGCACTAGCACAGATACGCAGTATTTT | CASSLQGTSTDTQYF
TRBJ2-1 | TRBV5-4 | - | 17 | - | TGTGCCAGCAGCTTAGGGAAACAGGGGTGGCGGGATGATGAGCAGTTCTTC | CASSLGKQGWRDDEQFF
TRBJ2-1 | TRBV12-5 | - | 14 | TRBD2 | TGTGCTAGTGGTTCTAGCGGGGGCAACAATGAGCAGTTCTTC | CASGSSGGNNEQFF
TRBJ2-1 | TRBV7-2 | - | 16 | TRBD2 | TGTGCCAGCAGCCGGAGGACGGGGGGGCCCAACAATGAGCAGTTCTTC | CASSRRTGGPNNEQFF
TRBJ2-7 | TRBV25-1 | - | 14 | TRBD2 | TGTGCCAGCAGTGGTAGCGGGAGCTCCTACGAGCAGTACTTC | CASSGSGSSYEQYF
TRBJ2-1 | TRBV18 | - | 16 | TRBD2 | TGTGCCAGCTCACCACCTAAAAGCGGGGGGGTCGGTGAGCAGTTCTTC | CASSPPKSGGVGEQFF
TRBJ2-3 | TRBV5-6 | - | 17 | - | TGTGCCAGCAGCCTACTTCTGACTAGGCCCACCACAGATACGCAGTATTTT | CASSLLLTRPTTDTQYF
TRBJ2-5 | TRBV29-1 | - | 13 | TRBD1 | TGCAGCGTTGCGGACAGGGGGGGTGAGACCCAGTACTTC | CSVADRGGETQYF
TRBJ2-7 | TRBV19 | - | 14 | - | TGTGCCAGTAGTATTGTTTCGGACAGCTACGAGCAGTACTTC | CASSIVSDSYEQYF
TRBJ2-1 | TRBV11-3 | - | 15 | TRBD2 | TGTGCCAGCAGCTTAGGTGTTAGCGGGAGGACTGAGCAGTTCTTC | CASSLGVSGRTEQFF
TRBJ1-5 | TRBV7-2 | - | 14 | - | TGTGCCAGCAGCCCGACAGGACCCAATCAGCCCCAGCATTTT | CASSPTGPNQPQHF
TRBJ1-5 | TRBV19 | - | 15 | - | TGTGCCAGCAAAGTCCTCTGGGGAGTCAGTCAGCCCCAGCATTTT | CASKVLWGVSQPQHF
TRBJ2-3 | TRBV5-4 | - | 16 | TRBD2 | TGTGCCAGCAGCTTAAGACTAGCGGGGGGGCTAGGTACGCAGTATTTT | CASSLRLAGGLGTQYF
TRBJ2-7 | TRBV11-2 | - | 13 | - | TGTGCCAGCAGCTTACAGGACAGCTACGAGCAGTACTTC | CASSLQDSYEQYF
TRBJ1-3 | TRBV4-1 | - | 18 | - | TGCGCCAGCAGCCAAGATCTGGCAGGAGGTTTCTCTGGAAACACCATATATTTT | CASSQDLAGGFSGNTIYF
TRBJ2-3 | TRBV5-1 | - | 17 | TRBD2 | TGCGCCAGCAGCCGGGGACTAGCGGGCGGCCCCACAGATACGCAGTATTTT | CASSRGLAGGPTDTQYF
TRBJ2-7 | TRBV7-2 | few | 14 | TRBD2 | TGTGCCAGCAGCTGGGGGACTAGTTCCATCGAGCAGTACTTC | CASSWGTSSIEQYF
TRBJ2-3 | TRBV5-4 | - | 16 | - | TGTGCCAGCAGCCAGGCTGGGGGGGCAGTATCAGATACGCAGTATTTT | CASSQAGGAVSDTQYF
TRBJ1-5 | TRBV19 | - | 13 | - | TGTGCCAGTAGTTACACAGGGAATCAGCCCCAGCATTTT | CASSYTGNQPQHF
TRBJ1-2 | TRBV7-2 | - | 14 | - | TGTGCCAGCAGCTTAGTCAGGGTCAACTATGGCTACACCTTC | CASSLVRVNYGYTF
TRBJ1-1 | TRBV12-5 | - | 11 | - | TGTGCTAGTGGTTCAGGGACTGAAGCTTTCTTT | CASGSGTEAFF
TRBJ1-5 | TRBV4-3 | once | 15 | TRBD1 | TGCGCCAGCAGCCAAAGGACAGGGGGCGATCAGCCCCAGCATTTT | CASSQRTGGDQPQHF
TRBJ2-2 | TRBV5-1 | - | 17 | TRBD1 | TGCGCCAGCAGCTTGGCTCGGGGACAGATAAACACCGGGGAGCTGTTTTTT | CASSLARGQINTGELFF
TRBJ1-1 | TRBV6-1 | - | 16 | TRBD1 | TGTGCCAGCAGTGAAGCGCAAGGACAGGGGAACACTGAAGCTTTCTTT | CASSEAQGQGNTEAFF
TRBJ1-2 | TRBV5-4 | once | 13 | - | TGTGCCAGCAGCCCCGACAGAAACTATGGCTACACCTTC | CASSPDRNYGYTF
TRBJ2-7 | TRBV19 | - | 15 | TRBD2 | TGTGCCAGTAGTATCACCGGGGCTAGCGGGTACGAGCAGTACTTC | CASSITGASGYEQYF
TRBJ2-5 | TRBV18 | - | 15 | TRBD1 | TGTGCCAGCTCACCACGAACGGGACAGAAGGAGACCCAGTACTTC | CASSPRTGQKETQYF
TRBJ2-3 | TRBV6-1 | - | 15 | TRBD2 | TGTGCCAGCAGTGCTGGGACTAGCGGGAAGGATACGCAGTATTTT | CASSAGTSGKDTQYF
TRBJ2-7 | TRBV6-5 | - | 15 | TRBD1 | TGTGCCAGCAGTCAGACACCCGGACAGGGATACGAGCAGTACTTC | CASSQTPGQGYEQYF
TRBJ1-1 | TRBV9 | - | 13 | - | TGTGCCAGCAGCGTAGCTTGGAACACTGAAGCTTTCTTT | CASSVAWNTEAFF
TRBJ2-5 | TRBV7-2 | - | 15 | TRBD2 | TGTGCCAGCAGCTGGGCGGGGGGTGGGGAAGGGACCCAGTACTTC | CASSWAGGGEGTQYF
TRBJ2-5 | TRBV21-1 | - | 15 | - | TGTGCCAGCAGCATATCGACCCGGCCGCGGGAGACCCAGTACTTC | CASSISTRPRETQYF
TRBJ1-2 | TRBV9 | - | 14 | TRBD1 | TGTGCCAGCAGAGGGACAGAAGCTAACTATGGCTACACCTTC | CASRGTEANYGYTF
TRBJ2-2 | TRBV25-1 | - | 15 | - | TGTGCCAGCAGTGTTAATAGCGGGAACACCGGGGAGCTGTTTTTT | CASSVNSGNTGELFF
TRBJ1-5 | TRBV19 | - | 16 | TRBD1 | TGTGCCAGTAGTAACCGGGACAGGAGAAGAGAGGCGCCCCAGCATTTT | CASSNRDRRREAPQHF
TRBJ2-1 | TRBV6-1 | - | 21 | TRBD2 | TGTGCCAGCAGTGAAGGGTCGGGGGGACTAGCGTCTATATATTTAAGACATGAGCAGTTCTTC | CASSEGSGGLASIYLRHEQFF